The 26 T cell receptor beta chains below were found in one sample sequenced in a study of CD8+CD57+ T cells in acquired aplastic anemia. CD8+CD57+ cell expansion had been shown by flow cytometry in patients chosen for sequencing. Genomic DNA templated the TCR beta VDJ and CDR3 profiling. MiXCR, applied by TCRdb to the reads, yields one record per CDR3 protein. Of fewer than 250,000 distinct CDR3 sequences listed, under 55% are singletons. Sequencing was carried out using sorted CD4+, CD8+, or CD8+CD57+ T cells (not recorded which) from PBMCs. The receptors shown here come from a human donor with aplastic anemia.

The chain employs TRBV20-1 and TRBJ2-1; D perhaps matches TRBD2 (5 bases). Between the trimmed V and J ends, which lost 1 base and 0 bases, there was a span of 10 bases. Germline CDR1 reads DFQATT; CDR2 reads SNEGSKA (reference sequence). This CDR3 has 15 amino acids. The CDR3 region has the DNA TGCAGTGCTAGAGCCTTCGGGGACTCCTACAATGAGCAGTTCTTC. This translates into CSARAFGDSYNEQFF.

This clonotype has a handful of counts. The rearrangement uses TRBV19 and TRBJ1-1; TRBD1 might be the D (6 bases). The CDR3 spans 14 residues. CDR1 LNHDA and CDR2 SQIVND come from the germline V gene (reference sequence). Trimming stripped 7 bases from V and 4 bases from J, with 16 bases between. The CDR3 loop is CASNTGTQSTEAFF. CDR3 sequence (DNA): TGTGCCAGTAATACAGGGACCCAGAGCACTGAAGCTTTCTTT.

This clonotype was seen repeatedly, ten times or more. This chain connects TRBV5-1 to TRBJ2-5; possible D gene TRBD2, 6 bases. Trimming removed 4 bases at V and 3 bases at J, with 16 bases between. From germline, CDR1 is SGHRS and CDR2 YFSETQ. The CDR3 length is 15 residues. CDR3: CASSPGTPREETQYF. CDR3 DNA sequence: TGCGCCAGCAGCCCCGGGACTCCACGGGAAGAGACCCAGTACTTC.

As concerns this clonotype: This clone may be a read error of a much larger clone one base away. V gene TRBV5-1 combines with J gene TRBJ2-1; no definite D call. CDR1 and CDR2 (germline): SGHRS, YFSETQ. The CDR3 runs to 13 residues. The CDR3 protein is CACSLNPLDEQFF. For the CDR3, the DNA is TGCGCCTGCAGCTTAAACCCTTTGGATGAGCAGTTCTTC.

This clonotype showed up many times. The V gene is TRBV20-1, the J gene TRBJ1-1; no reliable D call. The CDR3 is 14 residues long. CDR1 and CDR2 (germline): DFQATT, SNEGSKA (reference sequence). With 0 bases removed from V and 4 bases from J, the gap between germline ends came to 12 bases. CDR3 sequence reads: CSARDAGIGTEAFF. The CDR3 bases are TGCAGTGCTAGAGATGCGGGGATTGGCACTGAAGCTTTCTTT.

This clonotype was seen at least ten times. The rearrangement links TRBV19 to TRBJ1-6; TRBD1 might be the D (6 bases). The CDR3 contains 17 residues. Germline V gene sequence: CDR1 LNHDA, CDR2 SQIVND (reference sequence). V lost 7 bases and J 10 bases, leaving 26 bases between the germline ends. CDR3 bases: TGTGCCAGTACCCCTAGGGGGACAACAGGCCTTGGGTCACCCCTCCACTTT. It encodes CASTPRGTTGLGSPLHF.

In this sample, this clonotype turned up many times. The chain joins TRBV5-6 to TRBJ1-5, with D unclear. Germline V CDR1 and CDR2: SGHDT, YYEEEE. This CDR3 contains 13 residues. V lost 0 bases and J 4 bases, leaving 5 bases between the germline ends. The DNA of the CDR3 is TGTGCCAGCAGCTTGGAACGAAATCAGCCCCAGCATTTT. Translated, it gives CASSLERNQPQHF. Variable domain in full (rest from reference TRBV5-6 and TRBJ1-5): DAGVTQSPTHLIKTRGQQVTLRCSPKSGHDTVSWYQQALGQGPQFIFQYYEEEERQRGNFPDRFSGHQFPNYSSELNVNALLLGDSALYLCASSLERNQPQHFGDGTRLSIL.

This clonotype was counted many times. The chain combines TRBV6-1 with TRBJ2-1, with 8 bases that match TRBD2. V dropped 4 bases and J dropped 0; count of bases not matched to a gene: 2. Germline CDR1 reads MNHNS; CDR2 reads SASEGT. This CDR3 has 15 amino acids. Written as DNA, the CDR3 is TGTGCCAGCAGTGTAGCGGGGAGCTCCTACAATGAGCAGTTCTTC. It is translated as CASSVAGSSYNEQFF.

CDR3 protein: CASSLTAEGAGGYTF. As DNA, the CDR3 is TGTGCCAGCAGCTTGACTGCCGAGGGGGCTGGAGGCTACACCTTC. The chain recombines TRBV7-3 with TRBJ1-2, with TRBD1 identical over 7 bases. The CDR3 runs 15 residues. V lost 3 bases, J lost 8 bases, and 12 bases stayed unmatched. Germline V CDR1 and CDR2: SGHTA, FQGTGA. Looking up the rest from reference TRBV7-3 and TRBJ1-2 gives the full variable domain: GAGVSQTPSNKVTEKGKYVELRCDPISGHTALYWYRQSLGQGPEFLIYFQGTGAADDSGLPNDRFFAVRPEGSVSTLKIQRTERGDSAVYLCASSLTAEGAGGYTFGSGTRLTVV.

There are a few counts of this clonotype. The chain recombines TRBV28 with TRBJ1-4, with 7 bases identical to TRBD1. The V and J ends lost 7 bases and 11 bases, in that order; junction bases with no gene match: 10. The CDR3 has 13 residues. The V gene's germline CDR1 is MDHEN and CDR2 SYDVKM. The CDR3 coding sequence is TGTGCCAGCATGGAGGGGGCGAGGGGGAAACTGTTTTTT. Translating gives CASMEGARGKLFF.

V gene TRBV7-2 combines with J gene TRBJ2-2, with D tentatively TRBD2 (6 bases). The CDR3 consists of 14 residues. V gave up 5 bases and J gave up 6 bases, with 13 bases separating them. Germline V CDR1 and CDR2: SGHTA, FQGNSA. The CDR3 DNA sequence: TGTGCCAGCAGCCCCCAACTAGCAGCCGGGGAGCTGTTTTTT. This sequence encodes CASSPQLAAGELFF.

CDR3 in DNA: TGCAGCGTTGGTGAGGAAGACTTAACTCAAGAGTGGGAGGCCCAGTACTTC. Amino acids: CSVGEEDLTQEWEAQYF. This chain connects TRBV29-1 to TRBJ2-5, with a tentative D call TRBD2 (6 bases). The V end lost 4 bases, the J end lost 9 bases, and 30 bases lay between the germline ends. Germline V gene data show CDR1 as SQVTM and CDR2 as ANQGSEA. The CDR3 spans 17 residues.

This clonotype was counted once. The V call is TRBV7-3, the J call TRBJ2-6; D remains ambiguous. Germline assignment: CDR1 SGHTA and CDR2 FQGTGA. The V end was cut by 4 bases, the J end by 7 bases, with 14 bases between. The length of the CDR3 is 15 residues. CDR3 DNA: TGTGCCAGCAGCTCGTCCATCCAGGACGCCAACGTCCTGACTTTC. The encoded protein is CASSSSIQDANVLTF.

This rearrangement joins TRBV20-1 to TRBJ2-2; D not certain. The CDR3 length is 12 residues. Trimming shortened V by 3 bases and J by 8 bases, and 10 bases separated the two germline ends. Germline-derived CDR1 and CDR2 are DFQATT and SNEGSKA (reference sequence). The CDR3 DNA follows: TGCAGTGCTAGGAAGGAGACAGGGGAGCTGTTTTTT. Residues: CSARKETGELFF.

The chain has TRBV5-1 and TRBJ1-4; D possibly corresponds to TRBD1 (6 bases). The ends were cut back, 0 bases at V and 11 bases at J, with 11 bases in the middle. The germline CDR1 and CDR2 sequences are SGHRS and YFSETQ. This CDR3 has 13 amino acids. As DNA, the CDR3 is TGCGCCAGCAGCTTGGAAGGGGGGAGCAAACTGTTTTTT. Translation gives CASSLEGGSKLFF.

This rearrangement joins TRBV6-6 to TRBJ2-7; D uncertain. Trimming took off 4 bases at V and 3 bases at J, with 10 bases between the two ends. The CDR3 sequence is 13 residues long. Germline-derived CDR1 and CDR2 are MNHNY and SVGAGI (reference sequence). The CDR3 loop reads CASSSLSRYEQYF. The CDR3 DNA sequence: TGTGCCAGCAGTTCGCTTTCGCGCTACGAGCAGTACTTC.

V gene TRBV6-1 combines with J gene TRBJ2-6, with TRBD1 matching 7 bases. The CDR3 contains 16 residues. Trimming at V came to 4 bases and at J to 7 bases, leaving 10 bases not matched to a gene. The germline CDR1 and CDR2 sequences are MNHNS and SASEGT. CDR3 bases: TGTGCCAGCAGTGCCCAAGGGCAGGGGGTTGCCAACGTCCTGACTTTC. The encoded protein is CASSAQGQGVANVLTF.

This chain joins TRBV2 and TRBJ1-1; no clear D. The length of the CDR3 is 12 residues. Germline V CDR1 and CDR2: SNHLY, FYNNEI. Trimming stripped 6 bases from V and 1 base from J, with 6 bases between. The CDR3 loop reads CASSAPNTEAFF. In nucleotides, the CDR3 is TGTGCCAGCAGCGCGCCGAACACTGAAGCTTTCTTT.

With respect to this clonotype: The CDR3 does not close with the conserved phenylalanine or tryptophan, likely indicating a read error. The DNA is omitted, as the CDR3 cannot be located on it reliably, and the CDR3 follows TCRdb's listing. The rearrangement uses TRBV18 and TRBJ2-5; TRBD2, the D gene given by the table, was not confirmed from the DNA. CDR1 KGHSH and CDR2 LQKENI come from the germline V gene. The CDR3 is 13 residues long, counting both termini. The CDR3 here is CASSPAEGPGPYS.

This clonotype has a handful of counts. The CDR3 spells CASSLSRGGGQQETQYF. CDR3 sequence (DNA): TGTGCCAGCAGCTTAAGCAGGGGTGGGGGGCAGCAAGAGACCCAGTACTTC. The V call is TRBV7-2, the J call TRBJ2-5; D may correspond to TRBD1 or TRBD2 (6 bases each). The CDR3 is 17 amino acids. CDR1 and CDR2 (germline): SGHTA, FQGNSA. Trimming took 2 bases from V and 2 from J, leaving 18 bases between them.

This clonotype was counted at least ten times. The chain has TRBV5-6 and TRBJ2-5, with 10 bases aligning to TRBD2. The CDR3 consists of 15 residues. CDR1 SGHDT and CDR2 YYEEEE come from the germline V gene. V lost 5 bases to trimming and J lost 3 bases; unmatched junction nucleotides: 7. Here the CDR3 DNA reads TGTGCCAGCAGTTATTCCGGGACTAGCGAAGAGACCCAGTACTTC. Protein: CASSYSGTSEETQYF.

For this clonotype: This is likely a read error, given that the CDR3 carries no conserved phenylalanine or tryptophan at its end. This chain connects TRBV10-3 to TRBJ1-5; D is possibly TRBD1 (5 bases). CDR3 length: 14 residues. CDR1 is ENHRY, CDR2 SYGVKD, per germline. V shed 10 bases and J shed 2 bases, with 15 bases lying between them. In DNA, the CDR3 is TGTGCCAGCCGACGGGGGGATGGCAATCAGCCCCAGCATTCT. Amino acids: CASRRGDGNQPQHS.

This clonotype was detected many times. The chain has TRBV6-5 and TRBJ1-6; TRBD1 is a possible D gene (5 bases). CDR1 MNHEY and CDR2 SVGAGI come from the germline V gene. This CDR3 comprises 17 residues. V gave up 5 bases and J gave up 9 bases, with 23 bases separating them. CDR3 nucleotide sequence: TGTGCCAGCAGTCGCCGGGACTCCAAGGTAGTACGTTCACCCCTCCACTTT. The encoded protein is CASSRRDSKVVRSPLHF.

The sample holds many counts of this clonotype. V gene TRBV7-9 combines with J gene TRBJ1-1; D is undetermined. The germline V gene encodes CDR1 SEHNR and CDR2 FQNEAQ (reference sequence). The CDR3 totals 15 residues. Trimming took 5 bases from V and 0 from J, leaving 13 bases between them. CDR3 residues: CASSNTDHLNTEAFF. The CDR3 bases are TGTGCCAGCAGCAATACAGATCACCTGAACACTGAAGCTTTCTTT.

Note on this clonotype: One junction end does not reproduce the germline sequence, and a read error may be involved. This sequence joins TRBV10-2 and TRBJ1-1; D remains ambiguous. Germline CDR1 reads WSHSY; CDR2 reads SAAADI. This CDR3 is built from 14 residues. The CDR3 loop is CTSKWGTENTEAFF. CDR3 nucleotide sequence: TGCACCAGCAAATGGGGTACCGAGAACACTGAAGCTTTCTTC.

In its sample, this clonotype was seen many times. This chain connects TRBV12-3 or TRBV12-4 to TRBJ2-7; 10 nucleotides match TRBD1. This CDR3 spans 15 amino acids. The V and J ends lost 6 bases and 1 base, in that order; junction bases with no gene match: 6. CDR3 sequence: CASSSRTGGSYEQYF. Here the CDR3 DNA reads TGTGCCAGCAGCTCAAGGACAGGGGGTTCCTACGAGCAGTACTTC.